The sequence of this T cell receptor (beta chain) was determined in a study of cytomegalovirus exposure and HLA in healthy donors (dated by TCRdb to about 2017). Describing the broader study: According to an earlier analysis of 587 of the donors, 200 million or so T cells yielded some 110 million unique TCR beta sequences and about 300 Gb of sequence data. Around 300 gigabases of sequencing data and tens of millions of unique TCR sequences were included in an early release covering about 600 HLA-typed donors. Of the roughly 400 genotyped donors, about 84% fell in the genetic ancestry cluster associated with self-reported Caucasian donors. The aim of the study was to test whether cataloging public T cell receptors could identify signatures of past pathogen exposure. The T cell repertoires of around 670 subjects were profiled by immunosequencing and related to cytomegalovirus serostatus. In addition to the first cohort of approximately 650 subjects, a separate validation cohort of over 90 different subjects was used. The study combined high-throughput TCR immunosequencing, statistical association of individual TCRs with disease status, and machine learning to predict cytomegalovirus infection status. A later analysis re-examined previously published TCR beta repertoires from 600 to 700 donors and added high-resolution HLA genotyping to investigate patterns of TCR occurrence. The later analysis used no new phenotypic data to find candidate immune exposures, relying instead on TCR beta sequences and their occurrence across donors. To decide whether each TCR beta V gene segment behaved as functional or pseudogenic, an earlier analysis of nearly 600 of the donors relied on high-throughput TCR beta sequencing. Donor age, sex, ethnicity and CMV serostatus were collected together with the repertoire data. Genome-wide SNP genotypes for about three fifths of the roughly 700 donors were used in a later genetic analysis, which treated that subset as a discovery cohort. All discovery cohort repertoires had been generated using a single sequencing platform. Class I and class II HLA loci were covered by the typing at four-digit resolution. The number of typed donors differed by locus: roughly 620-630 for A, B, C, DRB1 and DQB1; 522 for DQA1; approximately 600 for DPA1; and around 470 for DPB1. About five DR-DQ haplotypes were handled as single units for association and clustering, since linkage in the cohort was strong. Among about 400 genotyped donors of the cohort, an average of roughly 230,000 unique TCR beta nucleotide sequences was sequenced per donor, of which about 19% were non-productive. Points the paper makes about the study in general: In vitro tests confirmed that three of the cytomegalovirus-associated TCR beta chains recognize cytomegalovirus antigens. In this cohort, only TCR beta chains were sequenced, and detectable features were limited by the absence of alpha or paired-chain data. In a later analysis, 16,951 TCR beta sequences were associated with specific HLA alleles at a false discovery rate of 0.05. The classifier was reported to diagnose cytomegalovirus status with high specificity and sensitivity in both the original cohort and the validation cohort. Some IMGT-functional V segments, including TRBV6-2 and TRBV6-3, could not be distinguished by the 87-base-pair reads and were therefore excluded. A further reported finding was that TCR beta sequences accurately predicted the HLA-A and HLA-B alleles for most subjects in the first cohort. HLA typing was unavailable for some donors at each locus, so association tests used only the typed subset. In a later genetic analysis, fewer N-insertions in productive TCRs were reported among donors in an Asian-associated ancestry cluster than the approximately 630-donor mean. The presence/absence analyses assumed that sequencing depth was roughly uniform across donors, and that assumption may not be true. A group of highly shared sequence variants was considered likely to be a technical artifact of the sequencing pipeline. Strong co-occurrence of HLA alleles, especially DR and DQ, made assigning TCR associations to individual alleles difficult. According to the authors, the approach could potentially be generalized to other disease states and immunological phenotypes. Because counts were too low, around 18 rarely observed V segments, including chromosome 9 orphons, were left out of the earlier analysis of 500 to 750 of the donors. Most TCR sequences were seen in very few donors, while some public TCRs were found in many individuals. Linkage disequilibrium might explain the correlated functional status among segregating V segments, but an unknown experimental factor could not be ruled out. An earlier analysis of approximately 590 of the donors showed that most TCR beta V segments appeared in productive rearrangements either about 87% or about 30% of the time, which broadly matched IMGT annotations. Several of the top co-occurrence clusters appeared to be linked to parvovirus B19, influenza, CMV and Epstein-Barr virus, according to a later analysis. Compared with equally common non-associated chains, HLA-associated TCR beta chains in a later analysis were more clonally expanded and had lower generation probabilities. The only immune exposure information available for the cohort was CMV serostatus. In a later analysis, most CMV-associated TCR beta chains were found to appear HLA-restricted, with HLA associations seemingly driven largely by CMV exposure. The study gave a list of about 160 TCR beta chains associated with cytomegalovirus. In a later analysis, the rate of TCR association differed among HLA loci, with DRB1 alleles having the most associated TCRs and HLA-C alleles having the fewest. A later genetic analysis associated a missense DCLRE1C variant with V-gene and J-gene trimming of TCR beta chains, and an independent cohort replicated the association.

The cohort consisted of 666 healthy bone marrow donors. At the time of sampling, all cohort members were nominally healthy, though unrecorded immune exposures were likely present. The donor was CMV seropositive and was included in the group of 250 to 350 seropositive cohort members. Every donor gave a peripheral blood sample, and the peripheral blood mononuclear cells from that sample were used for TCR beta sequencing. Genomic DNA extraction from the blood cell samples was performed with the Qiagen DNeasy Blood Extraction Kit. A word on this clone: The antigen this receptor binds is unknown. Base qualities are not provided; no much larger clone lies one nucleotide away.

The library relied on the immunoSEQ multiplex PCR assay. A mixture of 60 forward primers for TCR Vbeta segments and 13 reverse primers for TCR Jbeta segments was used in the multiplex PCR. Amplification of the CDR3 region of rearranged TCR beta genes was performed with a multiplex PCR assay on genomic DNA. The amplified TCR beta libraries were sequenced on the Illumina HiSeq System as 87-base-pair reads. The paper's data handling went like this. A later analysis tallied 75 million to 95 million unique TCR beta chains across the 700 or so repertoires, and approximately 12 million of those chains were shared by two or more donors. Raw reads were error-corrected and collapsed into unique sequences with a nearest-neighbor algorithm that merged closely related sequences to remove PCR and sequencing errors. Alignment of CDR3 sequences to IMGT reference sequences was used to assign V, D and J gene segments. For a sequence to be retained, a match of at least six nucleotides to both a V gene segment and a J gene segment was required. Rearrangements were called productive when the CDR3 lacked stop codons and stayed in frame with V and J; all others were non-productive. Following IMGT convention, CDR3 was defined as the stretch from the second conserved V-encoded cysteine up to the conserved J-encoded phenylalanine. Sequences without an unambiguous match to a single V gene segment were excluded from the earlier analysis of almost 600 of the donors. In an earlier analysis of approximately 590 of the donors, V segments were called functional above 56.7% productive rearrangements and were called segregating when the between-donor standard deviation exceeded 5%. A statistical classification framework was built for diagnosing cytomegalovirus status from the catalog of TCR beta chain sequences. V and J gene assignment, in a later analysis, came from comparing TCR nucleotide sequences with IMGT/GENE-DB human TR gene sequences. In a later analysis, CDR3 sequences and most-parsimonious VDJ recombination scenarios were assigned using the TCRdist pipeline. In a later analysis, each TCR beta chain was defined by its CDR3 amino acid sequence together with its V-gene family, and reads without a unique V-gene family were excluded. A later analysis removed 592 highly shared, low-generation-probability nucleotide sequences to deal with suspected cross-contamination and a sequencing artifact. In a later analysis, a clonal expansion index for each public chain was calculated from normalized within-repertoire ranks of inferred template counts. Generation probabilities in a later analysis came from a VDJ recombination model fitted to out-of-frame rearrangements, and those results were checked against IGoR. A later analysis scored TCR-TCR, TCR-HLA and TCR-CMV co-occurrence with hypergeometric tests, applying a repertoire-size bias correction to TCR pairs. A later analysis estimated false discovery rates by permuting HLA or CMV assignments 20 times. In a later analysis, co-occurring TCRs were grouped with DBSCAN, and TCRdist sequence similarity was added when clustering was performed within HLA-allele-positive subsets. Repertoires with fewer than 30,000 or more than 120,000 public chains were left out of co-occurrence clustering, as were four to six repertoires with anomalous nucleotide sharing. In TCRdb, the immuneACCESS table is reduced to in-frame sequences with V and J assigned. These tables do not hold every clone; where another copy was compared, an unresolved V gene accounts for under half, and the others remain unexplained. D and trimming come from the DNA, and the V and J calls and clone size come from that table. This sample has roughly 100,000 clones in its table, and more than 75% of those were observed once. The top ten hold 6.1% of the sample.

V and J are trimmed by 4 bases and 2 bases, and the gene matches miss 9 bases of the junction. CDR1 and CDR2, looked up from the germline V gene, are SGHVS and FQNEAQ. From the cysteine up to the phenylalanine, the CDR3 has a length of 17 residues. Left in the record is the CDR3 DNA by itself, 51 bases read in frame from the first base. The chain links TRBV7-8 with TRBJ2-3, with 10 central nucleotides matching TRBD2. This TCR was recovered from a woman between 50 and 59 years old in good health and CMV-seropositive. Material for sequencing was PBMCs. In nucleotide form, the sequence is TGTGCCAGCAGCTCCAAGCGGACTAGCGGAGTCACAGATACGCAGTATTTT. Its translation is CASSSKRTSGVTDTQYF.